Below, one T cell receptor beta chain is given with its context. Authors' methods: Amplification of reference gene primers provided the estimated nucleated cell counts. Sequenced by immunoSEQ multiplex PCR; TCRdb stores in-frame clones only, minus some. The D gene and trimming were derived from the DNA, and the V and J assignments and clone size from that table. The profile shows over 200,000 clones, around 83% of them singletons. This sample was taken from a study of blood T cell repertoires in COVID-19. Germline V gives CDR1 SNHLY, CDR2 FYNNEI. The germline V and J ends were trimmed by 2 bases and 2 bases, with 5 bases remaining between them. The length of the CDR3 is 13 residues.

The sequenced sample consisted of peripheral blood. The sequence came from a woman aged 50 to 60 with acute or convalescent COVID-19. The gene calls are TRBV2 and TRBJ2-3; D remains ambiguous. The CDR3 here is CASSEQVTDTQYF. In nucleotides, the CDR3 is TGTGCCAGCAGTGAACAGGTCACAGATACGCAGTATTTT.